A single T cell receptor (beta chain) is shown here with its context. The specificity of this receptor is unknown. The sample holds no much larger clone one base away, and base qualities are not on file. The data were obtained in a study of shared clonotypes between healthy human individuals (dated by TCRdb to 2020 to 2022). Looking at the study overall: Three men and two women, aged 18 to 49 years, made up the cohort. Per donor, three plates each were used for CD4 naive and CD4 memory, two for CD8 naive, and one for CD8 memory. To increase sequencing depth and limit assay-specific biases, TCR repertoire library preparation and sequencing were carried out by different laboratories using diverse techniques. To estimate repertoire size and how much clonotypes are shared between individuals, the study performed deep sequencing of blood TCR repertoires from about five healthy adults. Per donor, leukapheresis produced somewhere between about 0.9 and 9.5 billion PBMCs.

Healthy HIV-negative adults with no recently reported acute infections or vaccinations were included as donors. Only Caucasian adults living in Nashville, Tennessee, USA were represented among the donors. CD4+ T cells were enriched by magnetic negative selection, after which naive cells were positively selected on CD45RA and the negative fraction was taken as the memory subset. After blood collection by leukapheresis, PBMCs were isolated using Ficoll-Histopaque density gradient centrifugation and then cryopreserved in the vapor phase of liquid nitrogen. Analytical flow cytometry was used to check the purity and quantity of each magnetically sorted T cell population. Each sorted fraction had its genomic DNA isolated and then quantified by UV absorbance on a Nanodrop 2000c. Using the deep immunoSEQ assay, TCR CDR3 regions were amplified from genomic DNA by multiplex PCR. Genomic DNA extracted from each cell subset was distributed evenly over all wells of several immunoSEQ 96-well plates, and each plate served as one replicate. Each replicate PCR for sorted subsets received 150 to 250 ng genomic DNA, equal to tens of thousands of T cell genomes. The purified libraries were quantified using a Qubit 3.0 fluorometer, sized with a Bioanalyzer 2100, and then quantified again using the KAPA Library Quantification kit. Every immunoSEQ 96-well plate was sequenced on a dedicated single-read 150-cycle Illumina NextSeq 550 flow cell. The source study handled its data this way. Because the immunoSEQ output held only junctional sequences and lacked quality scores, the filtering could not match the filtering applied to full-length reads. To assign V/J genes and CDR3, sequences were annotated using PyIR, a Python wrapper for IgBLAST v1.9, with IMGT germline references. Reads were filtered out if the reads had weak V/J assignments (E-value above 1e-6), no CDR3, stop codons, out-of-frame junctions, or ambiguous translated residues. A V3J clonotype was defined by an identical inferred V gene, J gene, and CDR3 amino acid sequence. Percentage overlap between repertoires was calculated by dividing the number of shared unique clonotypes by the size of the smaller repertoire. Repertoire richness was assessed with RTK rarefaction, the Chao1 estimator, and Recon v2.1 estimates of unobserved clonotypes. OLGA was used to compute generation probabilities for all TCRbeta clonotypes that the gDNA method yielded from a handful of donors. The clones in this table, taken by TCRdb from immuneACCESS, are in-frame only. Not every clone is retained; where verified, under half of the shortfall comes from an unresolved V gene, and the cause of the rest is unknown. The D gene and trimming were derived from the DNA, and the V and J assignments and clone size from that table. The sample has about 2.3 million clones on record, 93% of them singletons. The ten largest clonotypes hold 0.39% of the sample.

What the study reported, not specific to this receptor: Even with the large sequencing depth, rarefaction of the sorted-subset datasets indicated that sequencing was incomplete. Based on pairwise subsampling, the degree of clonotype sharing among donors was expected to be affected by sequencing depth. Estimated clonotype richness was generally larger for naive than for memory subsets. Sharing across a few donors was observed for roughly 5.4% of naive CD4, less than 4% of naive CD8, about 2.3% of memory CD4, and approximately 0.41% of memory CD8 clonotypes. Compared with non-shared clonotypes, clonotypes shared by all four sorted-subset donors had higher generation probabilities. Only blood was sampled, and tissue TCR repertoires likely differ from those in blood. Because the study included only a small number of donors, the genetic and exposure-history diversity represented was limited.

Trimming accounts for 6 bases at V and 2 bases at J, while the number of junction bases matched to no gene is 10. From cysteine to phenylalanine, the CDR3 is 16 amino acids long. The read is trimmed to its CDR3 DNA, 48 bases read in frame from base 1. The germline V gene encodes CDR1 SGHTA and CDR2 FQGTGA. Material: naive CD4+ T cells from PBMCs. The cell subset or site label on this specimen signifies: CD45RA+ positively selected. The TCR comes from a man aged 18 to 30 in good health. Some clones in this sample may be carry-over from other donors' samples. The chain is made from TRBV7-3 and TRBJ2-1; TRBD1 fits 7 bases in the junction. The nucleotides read TGTGCCAGCAGTTTGACAGGGCCATCCGCCTACAATGAGCAGTTCTTC. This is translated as CASSLTGPSAYNEQFF.